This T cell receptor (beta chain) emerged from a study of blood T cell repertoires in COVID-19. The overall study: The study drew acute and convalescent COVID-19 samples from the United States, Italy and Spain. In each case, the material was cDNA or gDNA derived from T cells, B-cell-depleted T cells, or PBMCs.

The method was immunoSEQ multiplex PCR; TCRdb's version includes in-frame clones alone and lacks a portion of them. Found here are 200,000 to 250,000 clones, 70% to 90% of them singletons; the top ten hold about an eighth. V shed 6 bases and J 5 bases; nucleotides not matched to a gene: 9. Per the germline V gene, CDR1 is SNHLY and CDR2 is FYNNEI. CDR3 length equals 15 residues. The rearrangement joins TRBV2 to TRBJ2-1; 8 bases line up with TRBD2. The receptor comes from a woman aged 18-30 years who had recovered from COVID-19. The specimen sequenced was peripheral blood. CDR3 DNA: TGTGCCAGCAGGGAAAGAGCGGGAGTGGACAATGAGCAGTTCTTC. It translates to CASRERAGVDNEQFF.